The rows below give T cell receptor beta chains drawn from one sample of a study of shared clonotypes between healthy human individuals. Using immunoSEQ multiplex PCR, the repertoire was profiled, and TCRdb retains in-frame clones only, with some absent. Of some 2,100,000 clones listed, approximately 96% were seen once; the top ten hold roughly 0.13%. Sequencing used naive CD4+ T cells sorted from blood. Receptors originate from a man between 18 and 29 years old in good health. Both conserved end residues are part of each CDR3. A D gene is named only where the DNA matches it firmly. Not every row has a clone size; where given, it reads once, few, many or a size class.

CDR3 protein,CDR3 DNA,D gene,V gene,clone size,J gene
CASYVGKAGGNEQYF,TGTGCCTCATACGTTGGTAAGGCAGGGGGAAACGAGCAGTACTTC,TRBD1,TRBV6-1,NA,TRBJ2-7
CAISLTSGTTYNEQFF,TGTGCCATCAGTCTGACTAGCGGGACGACCTACAATGAGCAGTTCTTC,TRBD2,TRBV10-3,NA,TRBJ2-1
CASSRGQGESVIYSPLHF,TGTGCCAGCAGCCGCGGGCAGGGCGAATCCGTGATTTATTCACCCCTCCACTTT,NA,TRBV4-2,NA,TRBJ1-6
CASSLGGQYNEQFF,TGTGCCAGCAGCTTAGGGGGACAGTACAATGAGCAGTTCTTC,TRBD1,TRBV7-9,NA,TRBJ2-1
CASSQLGLSYEQFF,TGTGCCAGCAGCCAGCTCGGACTTAGCTATGAGCAGTTCTTC,NA,TRBV14,NA,TRBJ2-1
CASTPTLGGFRDEQYF,TGCGCCAGCACTCCTACCCTGGGGGGTTTTCGGGACGAGCAGTACTTC,NA,TRBV5-1,NA,TRBJ2-7
CASSQEPASGSGQGTGELFF,TGCGCCAGCAGCCAAGAACCTGCTAGCGGATCCGGGCAGGGCACCGGGGAGCTGTTTTTT,TRBD2,TRBV4-3,NA,TRBJ2-2
CASSGGTKAANEKLFF,TGTGCCAGCAGCGGAGGTACAAAGGCGGCTAATGAAAAACTGTTTTTT,NA,TRBV5-6,NA,TRBJ1-4
CASSYSISYNEQFF,TGTGCCAGCAGTTACTCGATCTCCTACAATGAGCAGTTCTTC,NA,TRBV6-5,NA,TRBJ2-1
CSVRTGFNQPQHF,TGCAGCGTTAGGACAGGGTTCAATCAGCCCCAGCATTTT,TRBD1,TRBV29-1,NA,TRBJ1-5
CASSLQVNDEQFF,TGTGCCAGCAGCTTGCAGGTCAATGATGAGCAGTTCTTC,NA,TRBV5-4,NA,TRBJ2-1
CASSQSGGTYGYTF,TGTGCCAGCAGCCAATCCGGAGGAACCTATGGCTACACCTTC,NA,TRBV7-9,NA,TRBJ1-2
CASSPDRGLSYEQYF,TGTGCCAGCAGCCCGGACAGGGGGCTCTCCTACGAGCAGTACTTC,TRBD1,TRBV5-4,NA,TRBJ2-7
CASSDGLAGAHEQYF,TGTGCCAGCAGTGACGGACTAGCGGGGGCCCACGAGCAGTACTTC,TRBD2,TRBV6-1,NA,TRBJ2-7
CASRTSGVRETQYF,TGTGCCAGCAGGACTAGCGGGGTCCGGGAGACCCAGTACTTC,TRBD2,TRBV7-8,NA,TRBJ2-5
CAIGDQGVEQYF,TGTGCCATCGGCGATCAGGGGGTCGAGCAGTACTTC,TRBD1,TRBV10-3,NA,TRBJ2-7
CARSFTQHF,TGTGCCAGAAGCTTCACCCAGCATTTT,NA,TRBV5-3,NA,TRBJ1-5
CASTLTASASSPLHF,TGTGCCAGCACTTTGACAGCGTCCGCGAGTTCACCCCTCCACTTT,NA,TRBV25-1,NA,TRBJ1-6
CASSLVGRGNTEAFF,TGTGCCAGCAGCTTAGTCGGCAGGGGGAACACTGAAGCTTTCTTT,NA,TRBV7-2,NA,TRBJ1-1
CASWDRGRSYGYTF,TGTGCCAGTTGGGATAGGGGGCGTTCCTATGGCTACACCTTC,TRBD1,TRBV6-6,NA,TRBJ1-2
CASSLGQGPHEQYF,TGTGCCAGCAGCCTCGGACAGGGGCCTCACGAGCAGTACTTC,TRBD1,TRBV27,NA,TRBJ2-7
CASRLPGQGTYNEQFF,TGTGCCAGCAGACTTCCGGGACAGGGGACCTACAATGAGCAGTTCTTC,TRBD1,TRBV28,NA,TRBJ2-1
CAWSPLYNEQFF,TGTGCCTGGAGTCCCCTCTACAATGAGCAGTTCTTC,NA,TRBV30,NA,TRBJ2-1
CASSPTQGITDYGYTF,TGTGCCAGCTCACCAACGCAGGGGATTACTGACTATGGCTACACCTTC,NA,TRBV18,NA,TRBJ1-2
CASSLNNSPLHF,TGCGCCAGCAGCTTAAATAATTCACCCCTCCACTTT,NA,TRBV5-1,once,TRBJ1-6